Below, 2 T cell receptor beta chains from the same sample are listed, as sequenced in a study of T-cell reconstitution after alpha-beta-depleted transplantation in children. Researchers prepared the TCRbeta library using unique molecular identifiers, the study reports. One entry per CDR3 protein results from TCRdb running MiXCR on the PCR reads. Among around 500,000 distinct CDR3 sequences listed, around an eighth were seen once. This material consisted of PBMCs from the stem cell graft donor, taken from the stem cell graft. These receptors originate from a human donor who donated a stem cell graft to a child with combined immunodeficiency.

A few counts support this clonotype. Here the CDR3 omits its conserved ending phenylalanine or tryptophan, so a read error is the likely source. This chain uses TRBV25-1 with TRBJ1-3; the D is unclear. This CDR3 region has 14 residues. The V gene lost 6 bases and the J gene lost 2 bases, with 11 bases spanning the gap. Germline values: CDR1 MGHDK, CDR2 SYGVNS. The CDR3 spells CASRPSGAGNTIYL. As DNA, the CDR3 is TGTGCCAGCAGGCCCAGCGGGGCTGGAAACACCATATATCTT.

The chain links TRBV9 to TRBJ2-7; D unclear. The CDR3 spans 14 residues. Looked up from germline, CDR1 is SGDLS and CDR2 is YYNGEE. Trimming took off 4 bases at V and 3 bases at J, with 14 bases between the two ends. In DNA form, the CDR3 reads TGTGCCAGCAGCCTGACGCCAGATGTCTACGAGCAGTACTTC. Its translation: CASSLTPDVYEQYF.